Listed here are 32 T cell receptor beta chains from one sample, sequenced in a study of blood T cells in healthy people across ages. Primed by a sample-barcoded 5' primer and a J-beta primer mix, a second PCR proceeded for roughly 7 to 11 cycles. TCRdb called the 5' RACE reads again in MiXCR, with one record for every CDR3 protein. The data contain around 1.1 million distinct CDR3 sequences, roughly two fifths of them singletons. The sequenced sample was blood. The receptors were sampled from a man between 18 and 35 years old in good health.

This clonotype came up a few times. The chain has TRBV12-3 or TRBV12-4 and TRBJ2-1, with D possibly TRBD2 on 5 matching bases. The CDR3 has 13 amino acids. The V end lost 6 bases, the J end lost 8 bases, and 14 bases lay between the germline ends. CDR3 bases: TGTGCCAGCAGGATCGGGATAAGGGATGAGCAGTTCTTC. Protein sequence: CASRIGIRDEQFF.

In its sample, this clonotype was seen a few times. This chain links TRBV6-2 or TRBV6-3 with TRBJ2-7; 8 bases map to TRBD1. CDR1 is MNHEY and CDR2 is SVGEGT in the germline V gene. The CDR3 is made up of 14 amino acids. The junction had 10 bases not matched to a gene; V was cut back by 6 bases and J by 6 bases. The CDR3 DNA sequence: TGTGCCAGCAGCGGCACCGTGACAGGGGCCGAGCAGTACTTC. This translates into CASSGTVTGAEQYF.

The chain is built from TRBV6-2 or TRBV6-3 and TRBJ2-3; 9 bases line up with TRBD2. The germline V gene encodes CDR1 MNHEY and CDR2 SVGEGT. The J segment lost 6 bases and the V segment lost 3 bases, leaving 7 bases of the junction unmatched. The CDR3 consists of 15 residues. CDR3 loop: CASSYDWTSADTQYF. In nucleotides, the CDR3 is TGTGCCAGCAGTTATGATTGGACTAGCGCGGATACGCAGTATTTT.

Ten or more counts support this clonotype. The J gene is TRBJ2-1, the V gene TRBV6-2 or TRBV6-3; no reliable D call. The CDR3 covers 17 residues. Germline CDR1 is MNHEY and CDR2 is SVGEGT. V gave up 5 bases and J gave up 2 bases, with 19 bases separating them. CDR3 loop: CASSRTLDPRTYNEQFF. The CDR3 region has the DNA TGTGCCAGCAGTAGGACGTTGGACCCGCGGACCTACAATGAGCAGTTCTTC.

This clonotype has a handful of counts. The chain combines TRBV7-8 with TRBJ1-1; D remains unclear. This CDR3 spans 14 amino acids. Germline V gives CDR1 SGHVS, CDR2 FQNEAQ. The ends were cut back, 4 bases at V and 1 base at J, with 10 bases in the middle. The CDR3 DNA sequence: TGTGCCAGCAGCTCCAAACAAAGGAACACTGAAGCTTTCTTT. Translating gives CASSSKQRNTEAFF.

The rearrangement uses TRBV24-1 and TRBJ2-3; the D gene is possibly TRBD1 (6 bases). CDR1 is KGHDR, CDR2 SFDVKD, per germline. The CDR3 is 14 residues long. V was trimmed by 3 bases and J by 2 bases, leaving 8 bases between them. CDR3: CATSDGGHTDTQYF. The CDR3 region has the DNA TGTGCCACCAGTGATGGGGGACACACAGATACGCAGTATTTT.

This clonotype was observed a handful of times. The chain links TRBV7-2 to TRBJ1-5, with 8 positions matching TRBD1. Trimming at V came to 6 bases and at J to 3 bases, leaving 10 bases not matched to a gene. This CDR3 region has 16 residues. Germline values: CDR1 SGHTA, CDR2 FQGNSA. CDR3 amino acids: CASSSRGRKLNQPQHF. CDR3 sequence (DNA): TGTGCCAGCAGTTCCAGGGGGCGCAAACTCAATCAGCCCCAGCATTTT.

J is TRBJ2-3 and V is TRBV7-2, with 8 bases aligning to TRBD1. The CDR3 runs 18 residues. Germline V gives CDR1 SGHTA, CDR2 FQGNSA. V shed 2 bases, J shed 4 bases, and the junction held 14 bases outside the gene matches. CDR3 region: CASSLMMGQGAFADTQYF. The CDR3, as DNA: TGTGCCAGCAGCTTAATGATGGGGCAGGGGGCGTTCGCAGATACGCAGTATTTT. The full variable domain, in which reference TRBV7-2 and TRBJ2-3 provide the parts outside the CDR3, is GAGVSQSPSNKVTEKGKDVELRCDPISGHTALYWYRQSLGQGLEFLIYFQGNSAPDKSGLPSDRFSAERTGGSVSTLTIQRTQQEDSAVYLCASSLMMGQGAFADTQYFGPGTRLTVL.

This clonotype has only one observation. This sequence joins TRBV19 and TRBJ1-1; D not certain. V shed 1 base and J shed 2 bases, with 14 bases lying between them. CDR3 size: 16 residues. Germline V gene sequence: CDR1 LNHDA, CDR2 SQIVND (reference sequence). As DNA, the CDR3 is TGTGCCAGTAGTATAGGGACCAGGACGCTCAACACTGAAGCTTTCTTT. As protein: CASSIGTRTLNTEAFF.

J is TRBJ2-1 and V is TRBV20-1, with D perhaps TRBD1 or TRBD2 (6 bases each). CDR3 size: 16 residues. Trimming removed 6 bases from V and 4 bases from J, with 22 bases in between. Germline CDR1 is DFQATT and CDR2 is SNEGSKA (reference sequence). The CDR3 coding sequence is TGCAGTGCCGAACGGAGACCGGGGGCTGGGTACAATGAGCAGTTCTTC. It specifies CSAERRPGAGYNEQFF.

The CDR3 nucleotides read TGCAGTGGAATAGCGGGGGGCCTCACCGGGGAGCTGTTTTTT. It codes for CSGIAGGLTGELFF. This chain uses TRBV20-1 with TRBJ2-2; 10 nucleotides align to TRBD2. There are 14 residues in the CDR3. V shed 7 bases, J shed 4 bases, and the junction held 6 bases outside the gene matches. CDR1 is DFQATT and CDR2 is SNEGSKA in the germline V gene (reference sequence).

This clonotype was counted once. The chain employs TRBV15 and TRBJ1-2; D is undetermined. V lost 0 bases and J lost 5, with 4 bases in between. Germline lookup yields CDR1 LNHNV and CDR2 YYDKDF (reference sequence). The CDR3 length is 12 residues. The CDR3 nucleotides are TGTGCCACCAGCAGAGATCGTTATGGCTACACCTTC. Residues: CATSRDRYGYTF.

This clonotype has more than one count but fewer than ten. The V and J genes are TRBV2 and TRBJ2-1; 11 positions match TRBD2. The CDR3 contains 13 residues. Germline trimming cut 7 bases from V and 7 bases from J; bases unmatched to any gene: 3. Germline V CDR1 and CDR2: SNHLY, FYNNEI. The CDR3 here is CASMTSGVNEQFF. The CDR3 DNA follows: TGTGCCAGCATGACTAGCGGGGTTAATGAGCAGTTCTTC.

This clonotype turned up a few times. CDR3 residues: CASGRGTYNEQFF. For the CDR3, the DNA is TGTGCCAGTGGTAGGGGTACCTACAATGAGCAGTTCTTC. V and J are TRBV6-5 and TRBJ2-1, with D maybe TRBD1 (5 bases). With 9 bases removed from V and 2 bases from J, the gap between germline ends came to 11 bases. The CDR3 has 13 residues. Per germline, CDR1 MNHEY and CDR2 SVGAGI.

The V call is TRBV27, the J call TRBJ2-7, with D uncertain. The CDR3 length is 14 residues. Between the trimmed V and J ends, which lost 3 bases and 2 bases, there was a span of 11 bases. Germline CDR1 is MNHEY and CDR2 is SMNVEV (reference sequence). CDR3 nucleotide sequence: TGTGCCAGCAGTTTGGGCAGGCGAACCTACGAGCAGTACTTC. Translation gives CASSLGRRTYEQYF.

J is TRBJ2-7 and V is TRBV6-1; D is unresolved. Trimming took 1 base from V and 3 from J, leaving 7 bases between them. The length of the CDR3 is 13 residues. Germline-derived CDR1 and CDR2 are MNHNS and SASEGT. For the CDR3, the DNA is TGTGCCAGCAGTGAAGGCAGGTTCTACGAGCAGTACTTC. This translates into CASSEGRFYEQYF.

This clonotype was detected only a few times. The J gene is TRBJ2-3, the V gene TRBV11-2; a possible D gene is TRBD1 (5 bases). Trimming pared 5 bases from V and 1 base from J, leaving 16 bases between. Germline-derived CDR1 and CDR2 are SGHAT and FQNNGV. The CDR3 has 16 amino acids. The CDR3 DNA reads TGTGCCAGCAGCCTTCTCCCAGGGCAGCGCACAGATACGCAGTATTTT. It encodes CASSLLPGQRTDTQYF.

The chain couples TRBV9 to TRBJ2-3, with 7 bases identical to TRBD2. With 0 bases clipped from V and 6 bases from J, the junction kept 13 bases outside the gene matches. Germline CDR1 and CDR2: SGDLS and YYNGEE. This CDR3 comprises 17 residues. CDR3 loop: CASSVAEGLDLHDTQYF. The CDR3 DNA reads as TGTGCCAGCAGCGTAGCTGAAGGACTAGACTTACACGATACGCAGTATTTT.

The rearrangement uses TRBV5-1 and TRBJ2-5, with D unclear. Trimming pared 4 bases from V and 11 bases from J, leaving 21 bases between. Germline CDR1 is SGHRS and CDR2 is YFSETQ. The CDR3 is 14 residues long. CDR3 region: CASSVERLYNEQYF. Written as DNA, the CDR3 is TGCGCCAGCAGCGTGGAGAGACTCTACAATGAGCAGTACTTC.

This clonotype has just a few counts. V is TRBV11-2 and J is TRBJ2-1, with D perhaps TRBD2 (5 bases). Germline V gene sequence: CDR1 SGHAT, CDR2 FQNNGV. The CDR3 is 16 amino acids. The V end lost 0 bases, the J end lost 5 bases, and 14 bases lay between the germline ends. CDR3 residues: CASSLDRGDLNNEQFF. The CDR3 nucleotides are TGTGCCAGCAGCTTAGATCGGGGAGACTTGAACAATGAGCAGTTCTTC.

This clonotype has just a few counts. The chain recombines TRBV9 with TRBJ2-7; no definite D call. CDR3 size: 15 residues. The V gene lost 1 base and the J gene lost 3 bases, with 14 bases spanning the gap. Germline CDR1 is SGDLS and CDR2 is YYNGEE. CDR3 sequence: CASSVTGHRDYEQYF. The CDR3 DNA reads as TGTGCCAGCAGCGTAACCGGGCACCGCGACTACGAGCAGTACTTC.

This clonotype has just a few counts. This chain connects TRBV4-2 to TRBJ1-2, with D hard to call. V was clipped by 0 bases and J by 5 bases, with 7 bases between them. This CDR3 has 13 amino acids. Germline V gene data show CDR1 as LGHNA and CDR2 as YNFKEQ. The CDR3 is CASSQDSTYGYTF. The DNA of the CDR3 is TGTGCCAGCAGCCAAGACTCGACTTATGGCTACACCTTC.

This clonotype was seen more than once but under ten times. No DNA is shown, since the ends of the CDR3 on it are uncertain; the CDR3 is the one TCRdb lists. The chain recombines TRBV7-9 with TRBJ1-5; the D segment call TRBD1 is taken from the table without a DNA check. Per the germline V gene, CDR1 is SEHNR and CDR2 is FQNEAQ (reference sequence). The CDR3 spans 16 amino acids, including both terminal residues. The CDR3 protein is CASSFRARGLDQPQHF.

V usage is TRBV7-9 and J usage is TRBJ2-5; a possible D gene is TRBD1 (6 bases). Judging by the DNA end, TRBJ2-7 fits better; the J call may be wrong. Germline V gene sequence: CDR1 SEHNR, CDR2 FQNEAQ (reference sequence). The CDR3 covers 15 residues. CDR3 sequence: CASSLAQQGPGEQYF. CDR3 DNA: TGTGCCAGCAGCTTAGCGCAACAGGGTCCAGGCGAGCAGTACTTC.

The CDR3, as DNA: TGTGCCAGCAGTCCGCAGGACAGGGAGGGCGAAAAACTGTTTTTT. Its protein product is CASSPQDREGEKLFF. The chain combines TRBV27 with TRBJ1-4, with TRBD1 identical over 8 bases. Trimming removed 5 bases from V and 8 bases from J; junction bases left unmatched: 10. The CDR3 has 15 amino acids. Germline V gives CDR1 MNHEY, CDR2 SMNVEV (reference sequence).

This clonotype was picked up a small number of times. The chain combines TRBV29-1 with TRBJ2-3; D may match TRBD1 or TRBD2 (5 bases each). The CDR3 runs 13 residues. The germline V and J ends were trimmed by 5 bases and 3 bases, with 12 bases remaining between them. Germline CDR1 reads SQVTM; CDR2 reads ANQGSEA. The CDR3 reads CSVMGRTTDTQYF. CDR3 DNA: TGCAGCGTTATGGGACGGACGACAGATACGCAGTATTTT.

The chain uses TRBV3-1 and TRBJ1-6; D gene uncertain. CDR1 LGHDT and CDR2 YNNKEL come from the germline V gene (reference sequence). Trimming left V 0 bases short and J 2 bases short, with 11 bases between. The CDR3 runs to 17 residues. The CDR3 coding sequence is TGTGCCAGCAGCCAAGATCCCAATAAACCCTATAATTCACCCCTCCACTTT. This codes for CASSQDPNKPYNSPLHF. The whole variable domain, remainder taken from reference TRBV3-1 and TRBJ1-6, is DTAVSQTPKYLVTQMGNDKSIKCEQNLGHDTMYWYKQDSKKFLKIMFSYNNKELIINETVPNRFSPKSPDKAHLNLHINSLELGDSAVYFCASSQDPNKPYNSPLHFGNGTRLTVT.

This chain links TRBV5-1 with TRBJ2-5; 10 bases are shared with TRBD2. The CDR3 is 17 residues long. The V gene's germline CDR1 is SGHRS and CDR2 YFSETQ. The J segment lost 3 bases and the V segment lost 4 bases, leaving 12 bases of the junction unmatched. Here the CDR3 reads CASSIIPSGGNKETQYF. For the CDR3, the DNA is TGCGCCAGCAGCATTATACCTAGCGGGGGAAACAAAGAGACCCAGTACTTC.

The CDR3 reads CSARKVGGANTGELFF. The CDR3 nucleotides are TGCAGTGCTAGAAAGGTTGGGGGCGCGAACACCGGGGAGCTGTTTTTT. This chain links TRBV20-1 with TRBJ2-2; the D gene is possibly TRBD1 (6 bases). The CDR3 is 16 residues long. Germline CDR1 and CDR2: DFQATT and SNEGSKA (reference sequence). Trimming removed 2 bases from V and 0 bases from J, with 13 bases in between.

This clonotype was picked up one time. The V and J genes are TRBV27 and TRBJ2-5; the match to TRBD1 covers 8 bases. The length of the CDR3 is 14 residues. V trimming: 10 bases; J trimming: 11 bases; junction bases outside the gene matches: 18. In germline, CDR1 is MNHEY, CDR2 SMNVEV (reference sequence). The CDR3 is CATARDRQGNEQYF. For the CDR3, the DNA is TGTGCCACCGCCCGGGACAGGCAAGGGAATGAGCAGTACTTC.

This clonotype was seen ten or more times. This chain uses TRBV7-2 with TRBJ1-5; the D is unclear. CDR1 is SGHTA, CDR2 FQGNSA, per germline. The CDR3 is made up of 14 amino acids. Trimming took off 2 bases at V and 7 bases at J, with 12 bases between the two ends. In DNA, the CDR3 is TGTGCCAGCAGCTTATATGGCACCGGACAGCCCCAGCATTTT. Its translation: CASSLYGTGQPQHF.

This chain connects TRBV19 to TRBJ1-1; 7 nucleotides agree with TRBD1. V shed 6 bases, J shed 1 base, and the junction held 8 bases outside the gene matches. The CDR3 length is 15 residues. Germline CDR1 is LNHDA and CDR2 is SQIVND (reference sequence). Here the CDR3 DNA reads TGTGCCAGTAGACCTTTGGACAGGACGAACACTGAAGCTTTCTTT. Translation gives CASRPLDRTNTEAFF.